Below are 24 T cell receptor beta chains sequenced from a single sample in a study of blood T cell repertoires in COVID-19. The method was immunoSEQ multiplex PCR; TCRdb's version includes in-frame clones alone and lacks a portion of them. The table includes 200,000 to 250,000 clones, 80% to 90% detected once. The source material was PBMCs or T cells enriched from blood (not recorded which). These receptor sequences come from a woman aged 45 to 65 in a cohort exposed to, infected with or recovered from COVID-19 (not recorded which).

J is TRBJ1-2 and V is TRBV7-2; maybe TRBD1 (6 bases). The CDR3 runs to 13 residues. V was clipped by 2 bases and J by 4 bases, with 8 bases between them. Germline V CDR1 and CDR2: SGHTA, FQGNSA. The CDR3 sequence is CASSLRTVYGYTF. Written as DNA, the CDR3 is TGTGCCAGCAGCTTACGGACAGTCTATGGCTACACCTTC.

This chain uses TRBV5-1 with TRBJ2-2; 11 nucleotides match TRBD2. V was pared by 2 bases and J by 1 base, with 4 bases of the junction left unmatched. Germline lookup yields CDR1 SGHRS and CDR2 YFSETQ. The CDR3 runs to 17 residues. CDR3 residues: CASSLLAGGKNTGELFF. DNA for the CDR3: TGCGCCAGCAGCTTATTAGCGGGGGGGAAGAACACCGGGGAGCTGTTTTTT.

This clone was picked up one time. J is TRBJ2-2 and V is TRBV5-1; 9 bases map to TRBD1. In germline, CDR1 is SGHRS, CDR2 YFSETQ. The CDR3 loop spans 14 amino acids. V was pared by 4 bases and J by 7 bases, with 5 bases of the junction left unmatched. CDR3 DNA: TGCGCCAGCAGCACAGGGGGCGCGGGCGGGGAGCTGTTTTTT. This gives the protein CASSTGGAGGELFF.

CDR3 amino acids: CASSPRDSPYNEQFF. DNA for the CDR3: TGTGCCAGCAGCCCAAGGGACAGTCCGTACAATGAGCAGTTCTTC. This rearrangement joins TRBV5-4 to TRBJ2-1; 7 bases line up with TRBD1. The germline gives CDR1 SGHNT, CDR2 YYREEE (reference sequence). V gave up 4 bases and J gave up 4 bases; unmatched junction bases: 8. The CDR3 loop spans 15 amino acids. Together with reference TRBV5-4 and TRBJ2-1, the CDR3 gives the full variable domain: ETGVTQSPTHLIKTRGQQVTLRCSSQSGHNTVSWYQQALGQGPQFIFQYYREEENGRGNFPPRFSGLQFPNYSSELNVNALELDDSALYLCASSPRDSPYNEQFFGPGTRLTVL.

The chain carries TRBV7-8 and TRBJ1-1; D possibly corresponds to TRBD1 (5 bases). The V end lost 2 bases, the J end lost 4 bases, and 14 bases lay between the germline ends. Germline V gene lookup returns CDR1 SGHVS and CDR2 FQNEAQ. This CDR3 is 15 amino acids long. The DNA for the CDR3 is TGTGCCAGCAGCTTACAAGGTCGGAGGGGCACTGAAGCTTTCTTT. This translates into CASSLQGRRGTEAFF.

The V gene is TRBV3-1 (or the pseudogene TRBV3-2), the J gene TRBJ2-4; a possible D gene is TRBD1 (6 bases). The V gene's germline CDR1 is LGHDT and CDR2 YNNKEL (reference sequence). The CDR3 length is 12 residues. The V end was cut by 4 bases, the J end by 8 bases, with 9 bases between. The CDR3 sequence is CASSPGVDIQYF. CDR3 DNA: TGTGCCAGCAGCCCAGGGGTTGACATTCAGTACTTC.

The CDR3 loop reads CASSYTGQGQTTNEKLFF. Here the CDR3 DNA reads TGTGCCAGCAGTTATACGGGACAGGGACAGACAACTAATGAAAAACTGTTTTTT. This chain links TRBV6-9 with TRBJ1-4; the match to TRBD1 covers 9 bases. V lost 2 bases and J lost 0; bases outside the gene matches: 7. There are 18 residues in the CDR3. CDR1 is MNHGY, CDR2 SVAAGI, per germline.

V usage is TRBV2 and J usage is TRBJ1-2; 8 bases are shared with TRBD1. V lost 1 base, J lost 3 bases, and 4 bases stayed unmatched. Germline loops: CDR1 SNHLY, CDR2 FYNNEI. This CDR3 spans 15 amino acids. The CDR3 DNA sequence: TGTGCCAGCAGTGAAGGGCAGACAGGGGACTATGGCTACACCTTC. It codes for CASSEGQTGDYGYTF.

The genes are TRBV20-1 and TRBJ1-2, with a weak D call TRBD1 (6 bases). Trimming cost V 3 bases and J 5 bases, with 13 bases left between them. CDR1 DFQATT and CDR2 SNEGSKA come from the germline V gene (reference sequence). CDR3 size: 13 residues. CDR3 sequence (DNA): TGCAGTGCTAGTAAGCACGGGACATATGGCTACACCTTC. Encoded protein: CSASKHGTYGYTF.

The chain is built from TRBV7-2 and TRBJ1-2; weak D call: TRBD1 (5 bases). The length of the CDR3 is 15 residues. Germline assignment: CDR1 SGHTA and CDR2 FQGNSA. V lost 5 bases and J lost 7, with 20 bases in between. For the CDR3, the DNA is TGTGCCAGCAGCCCCCAGGGTGGAGGGCAAGTTGGCTACACCTTC. It encodes CASSPQGGGQVGYTF.

V gene TRBV5-8 combines with J gene TRBJ2-2, with D possibly being TRBD2 (5 bases). The V and J ends lost 2 bases and 4 bases respectively, with 15 bases between them. CDR1 SGHTS and CDR2 YDEGEE come from the germline V gene. The CDR3 runs 16 residues. This CDR3 reads CASSLGTRAVTGELFF. The CDR3 DNA is TGTGCCAGCAGCTTAGGAACTAGGGCCGTCACCGGGGAGCTGTTTTTT.

The rearrangement joins TRBV3-1 (or the pseudogene TRBV3-2) to TRBJ1-5; perhaps TRBD1 as D (5 bases). Trimming stripped 1 base from V and 6 bases from J, with 19 bases between. CDR1 is LGHDT and CDR2 is YNNKEL in the germline V gene (reference sequence). The CDR3 runs 17 residues. The CDR3 region is CASSQGGAGISGQPQHF. The CDR3 bases are TGTGCCAGCAGCCAAGGAGGTGCAGGGATCTCGGGTCAGCCCCAGCATTTT.

This chain links TRBV18 with TRBJ2-7; D possibly corresponds to TRBD2 (5 bases). V lost 3 bases, J lost 3 bases, and 18 bases lay in between. There are 16 residues in the CDR3. CDR1 and CDR2 (germline): KGHSH, LQKENI. CDR3 in amino acids: CASSPSITGRDYEQYF. DNA of the CDR3: TGTGCCAGCTCACCCTCGATTACCGGACGGGACTACGAGCAGTACTTC.

This clone was picked up a small number of times. The chain uses TRBV12-3 or TRBV12-4 and TRBJ1-4; D remains ambiguous. The CDR3 is 13 amino acids. V lost 3 bases, J lost 5 bases, and 7 bases lay in between. Here the CDR3 reads CASSLSINEKLFF. In nucleotides, the CDR3 is TGTGCCAGCAGTTTGTCTATCAATGAAAAACTGTTTTTT.

The chain combines TRBV30 with TRBJ2-3, with D hard to call. Germline V gene sequence: CDR1 GTSNPN, CDR2 SVGIG (reference sequence). V was cut by 0 bases and J by 0 bases, with 4 bases left in between. CDR3 length equals 13 residues. DNA of the CDR3: TGTGCCTGGAGTGTACTTAGCACAGATACGCAGTATTTT. Its protein is CAWSVLSTDTQYF.

The J gene is TRBJ2-7, the V gene TRBV7-8, with a tentative D call TRBD1 (5 bases). Germline values: CDR1 SGHVS, CDR2 FQNEAQ. Deletions cut 2 bases from V and 2 bases from J, with 13 bases between. The CDR3 consists of 15 residues. The chain's CDR3 is CASSLLRQGTYEQYF. The CDR3 DNA reads as TGTGCCAGCAGCTTACTGCGGCAGGGCACCTACGAGCAGTACTTC.

This chain joins TRBV4-2 and TRBJ2-7; D remains ambiguous. Germline V gene lookup returns CDR1 LGHNA and CDR2 YNFKEQ. This CDR3 contains 15 residues. V dropped 0 bases and J dropped 0 bases, with 9 bases sitting between them. The CDR3 DNA sequence: TGTGCCAGCAGCCAAGAACGTACACCCTCCTACGAGCAGTACTTC. Encoded protein: CASSQERTPSYEQYF.

This chain joins TRBV6-5 and TRBJ2-1, with D possibly being TRBD2 (5 bases). The ends were cut back, 6 bases at V and 3 bases at J, with 15 bases in the middle. There are 15 residues in the CDR3. Germline CDR1 and CDR2: MNHEY and SVGAGI. The CDR3 DNA is TGTGCCAGCAGGGACTCGGACGGATTCTACAATGAGCAGTTCTTC. It encodes CASRDSDGFYNEQFF.

V and J are TRBV24-1 and TRBJ1-5; 8 nucleotides align to TRBD1. In germline, CDR1 is KGHDR, CDR2 SFDVKD. The V and J ends lost 5 bases and 7 bases, in that order; junction bases with no gene match: 3. This CDR3 comprises 13 residues. The CDR3 DNA sequence: TGTGCCACCAGTGCCGCAGGGGGCCAGCCCCAGCATTTT. Translating it yields CATSAAGGQPQHF.

This clone occurred a few times. The chain employs TRBV6-5 and TRBJ2-7; the match to TRBD1 covers 7 bases. The length of the CDR3 is 14 residues. V lost 4 bases to trimming and J lost 7 bases; unmatched junction nucleotides: 10. Germline values: CDR1 MNHEY, CDR2 SVGAGI. DNA for the CDR3: TGTGCCAGCAGTTTCACGACAGGGCGGTGGGAGCAGTACTTC. Translation: CASSFTTGRWEQYF.

This rearrangement joins TRBV4-1 to TRBJ2-1; tentative D call: TRBD2 (6 bases). The V end lost 1 base, the J end lost 4 bases, and 11 bases lay between the germline ends. This CDR3 comprises 15 residues. Germline-derived CDR1 and CDR2 are MGHRA and YSYEKL. CDR3 sequence (DNA): TGCGCCAGCAGCCAAGCCATTAGCGGATACAATGAGCAGTTCTTC. This gives the protein CASSQAISGYNEQFF.

The V call is TRBV6-5, the J call TRBJ2-5, with D possibly TRBD2 on 5 matching bases. The CDR3 is 14 residues long. The ends were cut back, 3 bases at V and 5 bases at J, with 13 bases in the middle. Germline V lookup: CDR1 MNHEY, CDR2 SVGAGI. The CDR3 reads CASSYVTRGETQYF. Written as DNA, the CDR3 is TGTGCCAGCAGTTATGTAACTCGCGGGGAGACCCAGTACTTC.

This clone has a handful of counts. This chain connects TRBV11-2 to TRBJ1-2, with D possibly TRBD1 on 6 matching bases. The ends were cut back, 5 bases at V and 4 bases at J, with 23 bases in the middle. The CDR3 contains 17 residues. Germline CDR1 is SGHAT and CDR2 is FQNNGV. CDR3 sequence: CASSPLTGGGRRYGYTF. CDR3 nucleotides: TGTGCCAGCAGCCCGCTTACCGGCGGGGGGCGTCGCTATGGCTACACCTTC.

The chain joins TRBV7-6 to TRBJ2-5, with 7 bases that match TRBD1. The CDR3 is 13 residues long. Germline CDR1 and CDR2: SGHVS and FNYEAQ. The V segment lost 5 bases and the J segment 5 bases; nucleotides outside the gene matches: 5. The CDR3 DNA is TGTGCCAGCAGCAAGACAGGGCTCGAGACCCAGTACTTC. It codes for CASSKTGLETQYF. The whole variable domain, filled in from reference TRBV7-6 and TRBJ2-5, reads GAGVSQSPRYKVTKRGQDVALRCDPISGHVSLYWYRQALGQGPEFLTYFNYEAQQDKSGLPNDRFSAERPEGSISTLTIQRTEQRDSAMYRCASSKTGLETQYFGPGTRLLVL.